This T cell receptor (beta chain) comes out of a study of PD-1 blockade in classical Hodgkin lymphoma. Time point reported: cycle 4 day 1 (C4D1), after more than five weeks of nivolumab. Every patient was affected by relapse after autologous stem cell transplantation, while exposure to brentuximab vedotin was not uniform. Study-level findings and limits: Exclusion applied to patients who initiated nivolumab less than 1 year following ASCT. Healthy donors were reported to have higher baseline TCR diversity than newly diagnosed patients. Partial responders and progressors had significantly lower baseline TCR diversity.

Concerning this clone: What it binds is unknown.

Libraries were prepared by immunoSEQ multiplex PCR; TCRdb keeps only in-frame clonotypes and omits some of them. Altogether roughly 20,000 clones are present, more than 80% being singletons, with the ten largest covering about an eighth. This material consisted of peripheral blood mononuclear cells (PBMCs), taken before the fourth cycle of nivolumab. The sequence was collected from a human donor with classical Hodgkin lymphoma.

The CDR3 loop reads CASSTLSLGTDTQYF. The DNA for the CDR3 is TGTGCCAGTAGTACCCTCTCCCTAGGCACAGATACGCAGTATTTT. This sequence joins TRBV19 and TRBJ2-3; D uncertain. Trimming removed 4 bases at V and 1 base at J, with 12 bases between. Germline V gene sequence: CDR1 LNHDA, CDR2 SQIVND (reference sequence). The CDR3 sequence is 15 residues long. The variable domain in full, completed from reference TRBV19 and TRBJ2-3, reads DGGITQSPKYLFRKEGQNVTLSCEQNLNHDAMYWYRQDPGQGLRLIYYSQIVNDFQKGDIAEGYSVSREKKESFPLTVTSAQKNPTAFYLCASSTLSLGTDTQYFGPGTRLTVL.